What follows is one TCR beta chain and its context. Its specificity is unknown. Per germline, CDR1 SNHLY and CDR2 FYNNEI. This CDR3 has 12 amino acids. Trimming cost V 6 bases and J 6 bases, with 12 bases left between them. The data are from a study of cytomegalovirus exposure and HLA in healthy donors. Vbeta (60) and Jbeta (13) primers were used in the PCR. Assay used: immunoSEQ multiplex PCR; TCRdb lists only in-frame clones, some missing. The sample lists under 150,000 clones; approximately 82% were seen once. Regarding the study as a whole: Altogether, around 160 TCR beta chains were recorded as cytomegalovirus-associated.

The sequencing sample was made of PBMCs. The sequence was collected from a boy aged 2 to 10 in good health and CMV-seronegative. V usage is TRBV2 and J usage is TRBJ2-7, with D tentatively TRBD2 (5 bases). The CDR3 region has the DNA TGTGCCAGCAGCCAGGAGGCTTGCGAGCAGTACGTC. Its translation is CASSQEACEQYV.